The text below deals with one T cell receptor (beta chain). Its antigen has not been determined. Per-nucleotide qualities are absent, and no much larger clonotype sits a single base away. The CDR3 starts with the cysteine, ends with the phenylalanine, and has 13 residues. CDR3 DNA only is kept here, 39 bases in frame from base 1. CDR1 and CDR2 were assigned from the germline V gene (reference sequence) as GTSNPN and SVGIG. Trimming accounts for 0 bases at V and 10 bases at J, while the number of junction bases matched to no gene is 6. This record comes from a study of T cells after yellow fever vaccination (dated by TCRdb to the late 2010s). In the study overall: The SMART-Seq v4 Ultra Low Input RNA kit was used to prepare libraries from fractions with low cell numbers. To track T-cell clones before and after primary and booster YFV17D yellow fever vaccination, bulk TCR alpha and beta repertoires were sequenced longitudinally. Two healthy male donors made up the cohort, one aged 18 to 29 years and the other aged 30 to 40 years. Blood was drawn at multiple timepoints before and after primary and secondary immunization, with bulk PBMC replicates and cell subsets isolated. Findings and caveats that apply to the study as a whole: Because abundant contaminating clonotypes from the bulk population could be contained in FACS-sorted repertoires, computational filtering was required. Only a couple of donors were included in the study, so the extent to which the findings can be generalized is limited. After the booster, most of the clones that had expanded following primary vaccination were detected again (approximately 95% of CD4 and 80% to 90% of CD8), which suggests that memory was broadly maintained. A small fraction of clonotypes appeared in both the CD4 and CD8 compartments, likely as a result of convergent recombination. Compared with the primary T-cell response, the secondary T-cell response was faster but weaker, reaching its peak on day 5 rather than on day 15.

This specimen's treatment or condition label, per the study, means: live attenuated yellow fever vaccine strain. PBMCs were isolated from peripheral blood using a standard Ficoll-Paque protocol. CD4 and CD8 T-cell fractions were isolated with Dynabeads CD4 and CD8 positive selection kits. TriZol was used to extract RNA from bulk PBMCs, CD4 and CD8 fractions, and dextramer-positive and dextramer-negative fractions. The sequencer listed for this sample is Illumina NovaSeq 6000. TCR cDNA was synthesized by 5'RACE template switching, through which a universal primer site and unique molecular identifiers were introduced. Priming of cDNA synthesis was performed from both the TCR alpha and TCR beta constant segments. Two PCR steps were used to amplify libraries, with sample barcodes and sequencing adapters being added in the second step. Libraries were sequenced on Illumina HiSeq 2500 (2x100 bp) or NovaSeq (2x150 bp). In the paper's pipeline: MIGEC was used to demultiplex reads and collapse the reads into UMI consensus sequences, and MiXCR was used for V(D)J alignment. Clonotypes responding to the vaccine were identified with edgeR on replicate PBMC samples, with the criteria of FDR below 0.01 and a log2 fold change above 5 up to day 15. CD4 or CD8 identity was assigned to each bulk clonotype according to whether the clonotype was present at higher abundance in the sequenced CD4 repertoire or the sequenced CD8 repertoire. TCRdb reanalyzed the raw reads on its own, using fastp at Q25 for trimming and MiXCR for clone calling, and kept in-frame beta chains. Each entry is one CDR3 protein sequence, shown with its most common DNA and genes. These V and J calls are TCRdb output, not the study's own analysis. A total of 100,000 to 150,000 distinct CDR3 sequences appear in this sample, about 8.2% of them only once. 40% of the sample is in the top ten clones.

This sequence was found in a man aged 18 to 30 who received the YFV17D yellow fever vaccine. The sequenced sample was CD8+ T cells sorted from PBMCs, obtained on the day of the yellow fever booster vaccination. The rearrangement combines TRBV30 with TRBJ2-1; 7 central bases correspond to TRBD1. The nucleotide sequence is given as TGTGCCTGGAGTGTAGATGACAGGGCCGAGCAGTTCTTC. The encoded protein is CAWSVDDRAEQFF.